This TCR beta chain came from a study of cytomegalovirus exposure and HLA in healthy donors. This CDR3 comprises 16 residues. The V gene's germline CDR1 is WSHSY and CDR2 SAAADI. The germline V and J ends were trimmed by 8 bases and 1 base, with 20 bases remaining between them. In the PCR, 60 Vbeta and 13 Jbeta primers were used. Here immunoSEQ multiplex PCR was the method, and the copy in TCRdb shows in-frame clones only, minus some. The sample holds hundreds of thousands of clones; about 90% are singletons and the top ten take about 2.5%. The source is a woman aged 18-29 years in good health and CMV-seronegative. Sequencing used PBMCs. The genes are TRBV10-2 and TRBJ1-1; D possibly corresponds to TRBD1 (5 bases). In DNA, the CDR3 is TGCGCCAGCTGCCCTTCCGCGGGGCAGAAGAACACTGAAGCTTTCTTT. Translation gives CASCPSAGQKNTEAFF.